A selection of T cell receptor beta chains follows, all from one sample in a study of OX40 agonist ivuxolimab in advanced cancers. Measured with immunoSEQ multiplex PCR; TCRdb has only the in-frame clones, and not every one. This sample has about 69,000 clones, with 85% to 90% found just once. The sample here was CD4+ or CD8+ T cells sorted from blood, taken in a trial of the OX40 agonist ivuxolimab. Receptor source: an adult with an advanced solid tumor such as melanoma, head and neck, liver or kidney cancer. Both conserved end residues are trimmed from each CDR3.

v_call: TRBV10-3
j_call: TRBJ1-1
cdr3_aa: AIREVLSNTEAF

v_call: TRBV29-1
j_call: TRBJ2-7
cdr3_aa: SVETASSYEQY

v_call: TRBV27
j_call: TRBJ2-7
cdr3_aa: ASRVAGASYEQY

v_call: TRBV27
j_call: TRBJ2-1
cdr3_aa: ASSLSDGLEF

v_call: TRBV27
j_call: TRBJ2-1
cdr3_aa: ASSYAMNNEQF

v_call: TRBV7-9
j_call: TRBJ2-7
cdr3_aa: ASSLTTGGGEQY

v_call: TRBV4-2
j_call: TRBJ2-1
cdr3_aa: ASSQDPGGRGFVNEQF

v_call: TRBV6-5
j_call: TRBJ2-7
cdr3_aa: ASSRGTGGNEQY

v_call: TRBV14
j_call: TRBJ1-3
cdr3_aa: ASSLQGVVGNTIY

v_call: TRBV7-8
j_call: TRBJ2-7
cdr3_aa: ASSLVGTSSYEQY

v_call: TRBV25-1
j_call: TRBJ1-5
cdr3_aa: ASGDGPVSQPQH

v_call: TRBV4-1
j_call: TRBJ2-7
cdr3_aa: ASSLRTGGEYEQY